These T cell receptor beta chains were read from a single sample in a study of identical twins. TCRdb recomputed calls from the 5' RACE reads with MiXCR, one row per CDR3 protein. In the table there are 400,000 to 550,000 distinct CDR3 sequences, around 15% of which are singletons. These data are also associated with another study on yellow fever vaccine responses in identical twins.

The sample comprised CD4+ T cells sorted from blood. The receptors derive from a woman aged 18-29 years in good health. Each CDR3 is given with its conserved first and last residue.

>TRBJ2-3|TRBV12-3/TRBV12-4
CASSKDSGEIRATDTQYF
>TRBJ1-2|TRBV10-3
CAITETVNYGYTF
>TRBJ2-1|TRBV9
CASSAAPGNEQFF
>TRBJ1-2|TRBV12-3/TRBV12-4
CATRPRDPGYTF
>TRBJ2-4|TRBV5-6
CASNSRGGQKNIQYF
>TRBJ1-1|TRBV7-2
CASGRGLNTEAFF
>TRBJ2-1|TRBV7-2
CASSSIAGTAGHNEQFF
>TRBJ1-1|TRBV20-1
CSARVGGASEAFF
>TRBJ1-5|TRBV12-3/TRBV12-4
CASSKSGTVNQPQHF
>TRBJ2-3|TRBV4-3
CASSQRQGPDTQYF
>TRBJ1-1|TRBV12-3/TRBV12-4
CASSQLPQGSTEAFF
>TRBJ2-1|TRBV7-9
CASSPGSTYNEQFF
>TRBJ1-2|TRBV12-3/TRBV12-4
CASSLWARTGYGYTF
>TRBJ2-3|TRBV7-6
CASSLGRLASTDTQYF
>TRBJ2-5|TRBV7-2
CASTRDRGGETQYF
>TRBJ2-2|TRBV11-1
CASSLPLWGEMGTGELFF
>TRBJ2-4|TRBV28
CASRYGNIQYF
>TRBJ2-7|TRBV20-1
CSARRQTTFYEQYF
>TRBJ2-7|TRBV28
CASSIPSYEQYF
>TRBJ2-5|TRBV7-2
CASSNDRGQETQYF
>TRBJ2-3|TRBV7-2
CASSLGGRITDTQYF
>TRBJ2-2|TRBV5-1
CASSLAGQGAGELFF